This TCR beta chain comes out of a study of blood T cell repertoires in COVID-19. Assay: immunoSEQ multiplex PCR; the TCRdb copy retains only in-frame clones and omits some. The sample lists tens of thousands of clones, approximately 80% occurring once. V was clipped by 10 bases and J by 0 bases, with 18 bases between them. The CDR3 is 15 residues long. Germline V gene sequence: CDR1 ENHRY, CDR2 SYGVKD. The sample comprised peripheral blood. The sequence derives from a human donor with active or convalescent COVID-19. The donor label of this sample is uncertain. The V gene is TRBV10-3, the J gene TRBJ2-5; D perhaps matches TRBD1 (6 bases). This CDR3 reads CATLKKQGNQETQYF. In DNA form, the CDR3 reads TGTGCCACCCTTAAAAAGCAGGGGAACCAAGAGACCCAGTACTTC.